The present entry profiles one T cell receptor (beta chain) with its context. The antigen this receptor binds is unknown. The sample holds no much larger clone one base away, and base qualities are not on file. In total, just over 650 healthy bone marrow donors made up the cohort. Cohort members were all nominally healthy when sampled, although unrecorded immune exposures were likely present. The donor was CMV seropositive and belonged to the group of 250 to 350 seropositive cohort members. Every donor gave a peripheral blood sample, and the peripheral blood mononuclear cells from that sample were used for TCR beta sequencing. The Qiagen DNeasy Blood Extraction Kit was used to extract genomic DNA from the blood cell samples. This entry is derived from a study of cytomegalovirus exposure and HLA in healthy donors (dated by TCRdb to about 2017). With respect to the entire study: An earlier analysis of about 530 of the donors reported approximately 300 Gb of sequence data and roughly 120 million unique TCR beta sequences obtained from 150 million to 200 million T cells. To decide whether each TCR beta V gene segment behaved as functional or pseudogenic, an earlier analysis of some 600 of the donors relied on high-throughput TCR beta sequencing. A later genetic analysis used genome-wide SNP genotypes for about three fifths of the 666 donors, treating that subset as a discovery cohort. Rather than using new phenotypic data, the later analysis identified candidate immune exposures from TCR beta sequences and from how often those sequences occurred across donors. All discovery cohort repertoires had been generated on a single sequencing platform. The genetic ancestry cluster associated with self-reported Caucasian donors included over 80% of the roughly 360 genotyped donors. On average, roughly 250,000 unique TCR beta nucleotide sequences were sequenced per donor among more than 350 genotyped donors of the cohort, with around 19% of those sequences being non-productive. An early release covering roughly 640 HLA-typed donors comprised about 310 gigabases of sequencing data and tens of millions of unique TCR sequences. The study was designed to test whether signatures of past pathogen exposure could be identified by cataloging public T cell receptors. High-throughput TCR immunosequencing, statistical association of individual TCRs with disease status, and machine learning were combined to predict cytomegalovirus infection status. A separate validation cohort of 100 to 150 different subjects was used in addition to the 666-subject first cohort. A later analysis re-analyzed previously published TCR beta repertoires from 550 to 700 donors and added high-resolution HLA genotyping to study TCR occurrence patterns. Using immunosequencing, the study profiled T cell repertoires from about 650 subjects and related those repertoires to cytomegalovirus serostatus. Donor age, sex, ethnicity and CMV serostatus were compiled alongside the repertoire data. Typing coverage varied by locus: roughly 629-640 donors for A, B, C, DRB1 and DQB1; 500 to 550 for DQA1; about 570 for DPA1; 400 to 480 for DPB1. Class I and class II HLA loci were covered by the typing at four-digit resolution. Because of strong linkage in the cohort, roughly five DR-DQ haplotypes were treated as single units for association and clustering. General study outcomes and caveats: A further reported finding was that TCR beta sequences accurately predicted the HLA-A and HLA-B alleles for most subjects in the first cohort. Most TCR sequences were observed very rarely across donors, whereas some public TCRs were present in many individuals. The only immune exposure information available for the cohort was CMV serostatus. Cytomegalovirus status was reported to be diagnosed by the classifier with high specificity and sensitivity in both the original and validation cohorts. According to a later genetic analysis, donors in an Asian-associated ancestry cluster had fewer N-insertions in productive TCRs than the approximately 630-donor mean. In a later analysis, HLA-associated TCR beta chains showed more clonal expansion and lower generation probabilities than non-associated chains that were equally common. In the study, some 160 TCR beta chains were listed as associated with cytomegalovirus. The sequencing pipeline was judged likely to have produced a cluster of highly shared sequence variants as a technical artifact. Because HLA typing was missing for some donors at each locus, association tests included only the typed subset. This cohort had only TCR beta chains sequenced, and the lack of alpha or paired-chain data limited which features could be detected. According to the authors, the approach could potentially be generalized to other disease states and immunological phenotypes. In a later analysis, about 16,000 TCR beta sequences were associated with specific HLA alleles at a false discovery rate of 0.05. Because the 87-base-pair reads could not distinguish some IMGT-functional V segments, including TRBV6-2 and TRBV6-3, those segments were excluded. In an earlier analysis of approximately 590 of the donors, most TCR beta V segments were observed in productive rearrangements about 87% or about 30% of the time, broadly matching IMGT annotations. According to a later analysis, most CMV-associated TCR beta chains appeared to be HLA-restricted, and the HLA associations seemed to be driven largely by CMV exposure. V-gene and J-gene trimming of TCR beta chains was associated with a missense DCLRE1C variant in a later genetic analysis, and the association was replicated in an independent cohort. Sequencing depth was assumed to be roughly uniform across donors in the presence/absence analyses, though that assumption may not hold. Correlated functional status among segregating V segments might be attributable to linkage disequilibrium, but an unknown experimental factor could not be ruled out. Because counts were too low, fewer than 20 rarely observed V segments, including chromosome 9 orphons, were excluded from the earlier analysis of some 590 of the donors. When HLA alleles, especially DR and DQ, strongly co-occurred, attributing TCR associations to individual alleles was difficult. According to a later analysis, TCR association rates differed among HLA loci, with DRB1 alleles showing the most associated TCRs and HLA-C alleles showing the fewest. In a later analysis, several top co-occurrence clusters were reported to appear linked to parvovirus B19, influenza, CMV and Epstein-Barr virus. A few of the identified cytomegalovirus-associated TCR beta chains were confirmed in vitro to be specific for cytomegalovirus antigens.

Clipping removes 5 bases from V and 9 bases from J, with 6 as the unmatched junction base count. From its cysteine to its phenylalanine, the CDR3 spans 13 amino acids. The kept DNA is CDR3 alone, 39 bases in frame from the first base. According to the germline V gene, CDR1 reads SGHTA and CDR2 reads FQGNSA. The library was generated by the immunoSEQ multiplex PCR assay. The multiplex PCR relied on a mix of 60 forward primers for TCR Vbeta segments and 13 reverse primers for TCR Jbeta segments. The CDR3 region of rearranged TCR beta genes was amplified from genomic DNA with a multiplex PCR assay. On the Illumina HiSeq System, the amplified TCR beta libraries were sequenced as 87-base-pair reads. The authors' pipeline ran thus. Across the 670 or so repertoires, a later analysis counted approximately 75 million unique TCR beta chains, 9.5 million to 12 million of which were shared by at least two donors. A nearest-neighbor algorithm error-corrected the raw reads and collapsed the reads into unique sequences, merging closely related sequences to remove PCR and sequencing errors. V, D and J gene segments were assigned by aligning CDR3 sequences to IMGT reference sequences. Each retained sequence needed at least a six-nucleotide match to both a V gene segment and a J gene segment. Rearrangements were classified as productive when the CDR3 lacked stop codons and remained in frame with V and J, and all other rearrangements were classified as non-productive. Following IMGT convention, CDR3 was defined as the stretch from the second conserved V-encoded cysteine to the conserved J-encoded phenylalanine. In an earlier analysis of around 600 of the donors, sequences lacking an unambiguous match to a single V gene segment were excluded. In an earlier analysis of 587 of the donors, V segments were called functional above 56.7% productive rearrangements and were called segregating when the between-donor standard deviation exceeded 5%. A statistical classification framework was developed to diagnose cytomegalovirus status using the catalog of TCR beta chain sequences. In a later analysis, TCR nucleotide sequences were compared against IMGT/GENE-DB human TR gene sequences so that V and J genes could be assigned. Using the TCRdist pipeline, a later analysis assigned CDR3 sequences along with most-parsimonious VDJ recombination scenarios. In a later analysis, each TCR beta chain was defined by its CDR3 amino acid sequence together with its V-gene family, and reads without a unique V-gene family were excluded. As a way to deal with suspected cross-contamination and a sequencing artifact, a later analysis dropped approximately 590 nucleotide sequences that were highly shared and had low generation probability. A later analysis calculated a clonal expansion index for each public chain from normalized within-repertoire ranks of inferred template counts. In a later analysis, generation probabilities were computed with a VDJ recombination model fitted to out-of-frame rearrangements, and the resulting probabilities were checked against IGoR. Hypergeometric tests were used in a later analysis to score TCR-TCR, TCR-HLA and TCR-CMV co-occurrence, with a repertoire-size bias correction applied to the TCR pairs. False discovery rates were estimated in a later analysis by permuting HLA or CMV assignments 20 times. In a later analysis, co-occurring TCRs were grouped using DBSCAN, with TCRdist sequence similarity added in when clustering inside HLA-allele-positive subsets. For co-occurrence clustering, repertoires with fewer than 30,000 or more than 120,000 public chains were excluded, along with about five repertoires with anomalous nucleotide sharing. Imported from immuneACCESS, the table was reduced by TCRdb to in-frame sequences with V and J called. These copies leave out some clones; in studies compared against another copy, an unresolved V gene accounts for under half, and the cause of the remainder is not known. V and J calls and clone size follow that table, whereas D and trimming were derived from the DNA. This sample lists 160,000 or so clones; more than 65% were detected once. The leading ten clones occupy approximately 9.8% of the sample.

The TCR was taken from a man younger than 30 in good health and CMV-seropositive. The V gene is TRBV7-2 and the J gene is TRBJ2-1; TRBD1 fits 8 bases in the junction. The sample consisted of PBMCs. The CDR3 in this case is CASSRGTGIEQFF. The DNA sequence is given as TGTGCCAGCAGCCGAGGGACAGGCATTGAGCAGTTCTTC.